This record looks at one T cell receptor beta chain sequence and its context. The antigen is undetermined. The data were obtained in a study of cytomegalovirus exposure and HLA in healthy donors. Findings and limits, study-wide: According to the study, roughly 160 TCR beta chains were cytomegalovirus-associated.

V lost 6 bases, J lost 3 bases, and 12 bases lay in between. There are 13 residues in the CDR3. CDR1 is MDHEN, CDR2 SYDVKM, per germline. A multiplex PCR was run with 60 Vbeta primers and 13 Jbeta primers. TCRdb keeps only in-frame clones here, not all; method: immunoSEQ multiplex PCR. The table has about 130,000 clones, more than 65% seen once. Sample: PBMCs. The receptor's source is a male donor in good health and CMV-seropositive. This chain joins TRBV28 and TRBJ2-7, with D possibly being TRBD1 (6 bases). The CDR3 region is CASRMDSLYEQYF. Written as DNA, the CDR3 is TGTGCCAGCAGGATGGACAGTCTCTACGAGCAGTACTTC. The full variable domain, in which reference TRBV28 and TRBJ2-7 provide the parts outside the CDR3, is DVKVTQSSRYLVKRTGEKVFLECVQDMDHENMFWYRQDPGLGLRLIYFSYDVKMKEKGDIPEGYSVSREKKERFSLILESASTNQTSMYLCASRMDSLYEQYFGPGTRLTVT.